These T cell receptor beta chains were read from a single sample in a study of T cell repertoires in cytomegalovirus infection. TCRdb processed the reads anew with MiXCR; each CDR3 protein has one entry. The sample gives roughly 320,000 distinct CDR3 sequences, roughly 9.5% of which show up once; 3.5% to 4.5% is in the top ten. Sequenced input: PBMCs. These receptors all stem from a human donor in good health (CMV status not recorded). Some clones in this sample may be carry-over from other donors' samples. The CDR3 runs from the conserved cysteine through the conserved F or W. D genes are given only for firm matches. Clone size, where shown, is once, few, many, or a class for clones that have expanded.

many,12,TRBJ2-3,TRBV7-8,.,TGTGCCAGCAGCTTCAACCGGGATACGCAGTATTTT,CASSFNRDTQYF
many,14,TRBJ1-4,TRBV7-2,.,TGTGCCAGCAGCCTCCAAACAACTAATGAAAAACTGTTTTTT,CASSLQTTNEKLFF
.,13,TRBJ2-7,TRBV20-1,.,TGCAGTGCCATCGGACAGCTCCCCTACGAGCAGTACTTC,CSAIGQLPYEQYF
few,14,TRBJ2-7,TRBV6-2/TRBV6-3,.,TGTGCCAGCAGTTACATACGGGACTCCTACGAGCAGTACTTC,CASSYIRDSYEQYF
many,15,TRBJ2-7,TRBV7-2,TRBD1,TGTGCCAGCAGGCCCTCGGGACAGCTTCCGACCGGGCAGTACTTC,CASRPSGQLPTGQYF
many,13,TRBJ2-5,TRBV12-3/TRBV12-4,.,TGTGCCAGCAGTTTTGGCAGACAAGAGACCCAGTACTTC,CASSFGRQETQYF
.,13,TRBJ2-7,TRBV7-2,.,TGTGCCAGCAGGGGTCAGAGCTCCTACGAGCAGTACTTC,CASRGQSSYEQYF
.,14,TRBJ2-1,TRBV7-3,.,TGTGCCAGCAGCTCGGGCCCGGCCTACAATGAGCAGTTCTTC,CASSSGPAYNEQFF
many,17,TRBJ1-1,TRBV7-8,TRBD1,TGTGCCAGCAGCTTACGCGAGGCTAGGACAGGGGATACTGAAGCTTTCTTT,CASSLREARTGDTEAFF
many,16,TRBJ2-3,TRBV20-1,.,TGCAGTGCCCTTCGGGGCGTTCCCCCTAGCACAGATACGCAGTATTTT,CSALRGVPPSTDTQYF
many,15,TRBJ2-7,TRBV7-2,.,TGTGCCAGCAGCCCACGGCTGGGACAAGCCTACGAGCAGTACTTC,CASSPRLGQAYEQYF
many,15,TRBJ2-1,TRBV28,.,TGTGCCAGCAGTTTACAGACAGGAACCTACAATGAGCAGTTCTTC,CASSLQTGTYNEQFF
many,17,TRBJ2-3,TRBV4-3,TRBD2,TGCGCCAGCAGCCAAGATTGGCCTAGCGGGGGGGCAGATACGCAGTATTTT,CASSQDWPSGGADTQYF
few,16,TRBJ2-1,TRBV20-1,.,TGCAGTGCTAGGCCCCAATTAGGGCCCGGGGGCAATGAGCAGTTCTTC,CSARPQLGPGGNEQFF
.,14,TRBJ2-7,TRBV9,.,TGTGCCAGCAGCGCCTTCAGGGAATCGGGCGAGCAGTACTTC,CASSAFRESGEQYF
many,15,TRBJ2-1,TRBV28,TRBD2,TGTGCCAGCAGTCTTCTAGCGGGAGGGTACAATGAGCAGTTCTTC,CASSLLAGGYNEQFF
many,15,TRBJ2-4,TRBV28,TRBD1,TGTGCCAGCAGCCCCGTGGACAGGGAGCTGGGCATTCAGTACTTC,CASSPVDRELGIQYF